The table lists the clone carrying this T cell receptor beta chain with a few counts. Its antigen is undetermined. CDR1 SEHNR and CDR2 FQNEAQ come from the germline V gene (reference sequence). The CDR3 is 15 amino acids. V was cut by 6 bases and J by 5 bases, with 16 bases left in between. This sample is part of a study of T cells in Graves' hyperthyroidism and ophthalmopathy. Whole-study findings and limits: Ophthalmopathy prediction by the model preceded onset by a median roughly 6.3 months.

Uncontrolled infection, other autoimmune disease, pregnancy and lactation each barred patients from inclusion. Orbital computed tomography, thyroid ultrasound, serum thyroxine and TRAb, and clinical symptoms together informed the diagnoses. RNA transcripts were the template for amplifying TCR beta CDR3 regions. A set of HTBI primers served as the primers for a first-round RT-PCR of the TCR CDR3. TCRdb reprocessed the multiplex PCR reads via MiXCR and lists one record per CDR3 protein. Seen here are fewer than 700,000 distinct CDR3 sequences, 17% observed once, and the top ten hold about 16%. The chain recombines TRBV7-9 with TRBJ1-4; no reliable D call. Specimen: blood. This TCR came from a woman between 18 and 29 years old with Graves' ophthalmopathy. The CDR3 sequence: CASSGSPAQNEKLFF. CDR3 in DNA: TGTGCCAGCAGTGGCAGCCCCGCTCAAAATGAAAAACTGTTTTTT.